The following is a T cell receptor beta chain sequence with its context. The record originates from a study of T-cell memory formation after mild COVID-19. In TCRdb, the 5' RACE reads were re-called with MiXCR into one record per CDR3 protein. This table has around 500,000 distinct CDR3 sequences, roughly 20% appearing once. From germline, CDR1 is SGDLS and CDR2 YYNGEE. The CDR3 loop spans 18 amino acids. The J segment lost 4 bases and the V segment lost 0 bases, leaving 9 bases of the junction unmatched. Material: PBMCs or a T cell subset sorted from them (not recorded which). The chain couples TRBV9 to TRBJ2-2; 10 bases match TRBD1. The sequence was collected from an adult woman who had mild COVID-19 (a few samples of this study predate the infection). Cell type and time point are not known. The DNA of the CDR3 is TGTGCCAGCAGCGTAGGGGACAGGGGTTTGTTGAGCACCGGGGAGCTGTTTTTT. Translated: CASSVGDRGLLSTGELFF. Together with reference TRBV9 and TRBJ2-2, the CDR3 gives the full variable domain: DSGVTQTPKHLITATGQRVTLRCSPRSGDLSVYWYQQSLDQGLQFLIQYYNGEERAKGNILERFSAQQFPDLHSELNLSSLELGDSALYFCASSVGDRGLLSTGELFFGEGSRLTVL.